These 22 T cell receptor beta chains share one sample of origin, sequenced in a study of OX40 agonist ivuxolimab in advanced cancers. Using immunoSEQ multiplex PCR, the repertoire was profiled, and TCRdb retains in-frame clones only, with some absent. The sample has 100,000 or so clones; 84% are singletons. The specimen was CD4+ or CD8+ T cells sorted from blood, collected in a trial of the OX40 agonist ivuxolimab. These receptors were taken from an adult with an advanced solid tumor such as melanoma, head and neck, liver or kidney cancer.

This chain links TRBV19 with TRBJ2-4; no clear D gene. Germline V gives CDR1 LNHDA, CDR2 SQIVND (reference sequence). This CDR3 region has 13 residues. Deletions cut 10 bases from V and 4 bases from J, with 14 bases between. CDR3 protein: CATSDGDKNIQYF. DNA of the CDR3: TGTGCCACCTCGGATGGGGATAAAAACATTCAGTACTTC.

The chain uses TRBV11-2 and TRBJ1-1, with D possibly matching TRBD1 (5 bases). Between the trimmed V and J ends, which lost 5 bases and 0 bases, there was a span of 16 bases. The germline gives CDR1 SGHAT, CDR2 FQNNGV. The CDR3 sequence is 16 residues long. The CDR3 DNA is TGTGCCAGCAGCCCGCTCCGGGGGTTCATGAACACTGAAGCTTTCTTT. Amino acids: CASSPLRGFMNTEAFF.

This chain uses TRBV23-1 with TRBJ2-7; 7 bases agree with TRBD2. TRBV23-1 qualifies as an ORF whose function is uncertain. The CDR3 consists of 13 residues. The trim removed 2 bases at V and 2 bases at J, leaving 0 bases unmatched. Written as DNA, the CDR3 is TGCGCCAGCAGTCAAGGGGGGGCCTACGAGCAGTACTTC. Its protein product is CASSQGGAYEQYF.

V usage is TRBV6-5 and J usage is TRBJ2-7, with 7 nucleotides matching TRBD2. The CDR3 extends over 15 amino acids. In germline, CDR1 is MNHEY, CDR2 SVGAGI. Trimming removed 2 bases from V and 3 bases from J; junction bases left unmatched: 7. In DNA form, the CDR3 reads TGTGCCAGCAGTTACGGGAATAGCGGGCACTACGAGCAGTACTTC. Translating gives CASSYGNSGHYEQYF.

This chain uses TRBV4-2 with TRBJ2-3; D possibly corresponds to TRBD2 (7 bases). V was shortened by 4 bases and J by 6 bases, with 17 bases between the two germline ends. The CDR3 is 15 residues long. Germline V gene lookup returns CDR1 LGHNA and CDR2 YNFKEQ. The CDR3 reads CASSPGGGPPDTQYF. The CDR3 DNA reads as TGTGCCAGCAGCCCTGGGGGGGGCCCCCCCGATACGCAGTATTTT.

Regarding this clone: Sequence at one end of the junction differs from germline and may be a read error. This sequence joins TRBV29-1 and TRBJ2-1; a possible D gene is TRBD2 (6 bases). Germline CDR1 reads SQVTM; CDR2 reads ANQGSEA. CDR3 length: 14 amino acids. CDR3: CSVLPGSSHNEQFF. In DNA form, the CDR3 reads TGCAGCGTTCTTCCCGGGAGCTCCCACAATGAGCAGTTCTTC.

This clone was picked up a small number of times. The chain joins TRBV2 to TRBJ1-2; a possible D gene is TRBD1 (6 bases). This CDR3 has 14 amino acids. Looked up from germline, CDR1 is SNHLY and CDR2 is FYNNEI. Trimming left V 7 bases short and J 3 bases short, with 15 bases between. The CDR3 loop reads CASTGRGPDYGYTF. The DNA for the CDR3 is TGTGCCAGCACGGGACGGGGGCCGGACTATGGCTACACCTTC. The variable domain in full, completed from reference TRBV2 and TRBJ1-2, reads EPEVTQTPSHQVTQMGQEVILRCVPISNHLYFYWYRQILGQKVEFLVSFYNNEISEKSEIFDDQFSVERPDGSNFTLKIRSTKLEDSAMYFCASTGRGPDYGYTFGSGTRLTVV.

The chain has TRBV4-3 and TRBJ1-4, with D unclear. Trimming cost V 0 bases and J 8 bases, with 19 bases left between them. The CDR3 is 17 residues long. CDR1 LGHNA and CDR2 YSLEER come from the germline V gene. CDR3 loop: CASSQDLVFSLGEKLFF. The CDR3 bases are TGCGCCAGCAGCCAAGACCTAGTTTTTTCCTTAGGGGAAAAACTGTTTTTT.

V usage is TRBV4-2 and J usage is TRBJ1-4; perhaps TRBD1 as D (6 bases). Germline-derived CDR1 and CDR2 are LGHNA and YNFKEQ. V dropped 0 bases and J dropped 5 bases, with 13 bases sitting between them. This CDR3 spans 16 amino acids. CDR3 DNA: TGTGCCAGCAGCCAAGAATGGGGGGCCATCAATGAAAAACTGTTTTTT. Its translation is CASSQEWGAINEKLFF.

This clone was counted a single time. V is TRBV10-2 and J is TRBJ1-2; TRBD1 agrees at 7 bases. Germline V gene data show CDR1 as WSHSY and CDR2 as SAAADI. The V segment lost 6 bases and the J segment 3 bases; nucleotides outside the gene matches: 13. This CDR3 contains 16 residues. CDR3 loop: CASSGRLLQGDYGYTF. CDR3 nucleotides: TGCGCCAGCAGCGGGAGGCTTCTGCAGGGGGACTATGGCTACACCTTC.

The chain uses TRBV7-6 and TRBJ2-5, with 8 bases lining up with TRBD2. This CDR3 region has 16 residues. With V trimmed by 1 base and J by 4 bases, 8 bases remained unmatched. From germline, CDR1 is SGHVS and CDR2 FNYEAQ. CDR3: CASSLGGRSGTETQYF. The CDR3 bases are TGTGCCAGCAGCTTAGGAGGGCGTAGCGGGACAGAGACCCAGTACTTC.

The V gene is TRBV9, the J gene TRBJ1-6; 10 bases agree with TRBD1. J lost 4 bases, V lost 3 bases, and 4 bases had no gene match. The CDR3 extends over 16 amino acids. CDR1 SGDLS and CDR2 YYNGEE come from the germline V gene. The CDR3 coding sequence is TGTGCCAGCAGCGAGGGGGACAGGGGATATAATTCACCCCTCCACTTT. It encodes CASSEGDRGYNSPLHF.

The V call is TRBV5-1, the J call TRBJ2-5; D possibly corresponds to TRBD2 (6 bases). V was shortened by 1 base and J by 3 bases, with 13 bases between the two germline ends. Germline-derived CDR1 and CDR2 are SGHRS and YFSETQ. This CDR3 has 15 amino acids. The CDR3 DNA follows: TGCGCCAGCAGCTTGTCCGTAGCGGTCAAAGAGACCCAGTACTTC. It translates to CASSLSVAVKETQYF.

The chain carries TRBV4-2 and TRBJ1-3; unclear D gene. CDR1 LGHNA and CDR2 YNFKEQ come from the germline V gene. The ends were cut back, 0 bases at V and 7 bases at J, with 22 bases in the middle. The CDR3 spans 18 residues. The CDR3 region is CASSQELGRLRLENTIYF. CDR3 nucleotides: TGTGCCAGCAGCCAAGAGTTAGGGCGGTTACGGCTTGAGAACACCATATATTTT.

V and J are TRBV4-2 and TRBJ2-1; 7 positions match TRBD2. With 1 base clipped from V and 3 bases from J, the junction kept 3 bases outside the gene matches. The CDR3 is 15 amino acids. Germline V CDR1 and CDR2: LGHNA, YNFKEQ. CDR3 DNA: TGTGCCAGCAGCCAAGGTCTAGCGGTCTACAATGAGCAGTTCTTC. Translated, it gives CASSQGLAVYNEQFF.

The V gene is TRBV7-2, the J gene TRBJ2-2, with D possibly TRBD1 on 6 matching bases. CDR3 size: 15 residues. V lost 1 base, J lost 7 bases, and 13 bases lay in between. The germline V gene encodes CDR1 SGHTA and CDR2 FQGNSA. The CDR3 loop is CASSLVGGSGGELFF. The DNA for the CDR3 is TGTGCCAGCAGCTTAGTTGGGGGCTCGGGCGGGGAGCTGTTTTTT. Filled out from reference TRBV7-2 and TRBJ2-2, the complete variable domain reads GAGVSQSPSNKVTEKGKDVELRCDPISGHTALYWYRQSLGQGLEFLIYFQGNSAPDKSGLPSDRFSAERTGGSVSTLTIQRTQQEDSAVYLCASSLVGGSGGELFFGEGSRLTVL.

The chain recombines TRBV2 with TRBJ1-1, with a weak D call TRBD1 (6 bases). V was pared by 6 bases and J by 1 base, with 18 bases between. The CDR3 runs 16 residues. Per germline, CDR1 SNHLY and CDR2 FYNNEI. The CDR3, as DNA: TGTGCCAGCAGCTCGACGACAGGCCCGGCGAACACTGAAGCTTTCTTT. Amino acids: CASSSTTGPANTEAFF.

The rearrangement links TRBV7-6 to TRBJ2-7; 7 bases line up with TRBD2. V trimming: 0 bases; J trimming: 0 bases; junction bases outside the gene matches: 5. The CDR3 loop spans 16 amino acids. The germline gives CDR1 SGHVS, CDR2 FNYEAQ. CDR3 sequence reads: CASSLARAGTSYEQYF. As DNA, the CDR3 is TGTGCCAGCAGCTTAGCCAGAGCGGGGACCTCCTACGAGCAGTACTTC.

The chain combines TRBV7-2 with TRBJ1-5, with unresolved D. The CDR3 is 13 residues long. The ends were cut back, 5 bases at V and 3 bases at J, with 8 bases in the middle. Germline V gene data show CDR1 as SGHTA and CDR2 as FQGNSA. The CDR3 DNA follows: TGTGCCAGCAGCCCGGGAAACAATCAGCCCCAGCATTTT. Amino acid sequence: CASSPGNNQPQHF.

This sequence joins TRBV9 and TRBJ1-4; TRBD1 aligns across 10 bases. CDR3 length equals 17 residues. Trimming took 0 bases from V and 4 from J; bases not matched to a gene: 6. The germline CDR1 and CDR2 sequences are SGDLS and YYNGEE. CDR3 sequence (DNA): TGTGCCAGCAGCGTAGGGACCGGGACAGGGGTTAATGAAAAACTGTTTTTT. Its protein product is CASSVGTGTGVNEKLFF.

CDR3 nucleotide sequence: TGTGCCAGCAGTTCGGGACTTTACAATGAGCAGTTCTTC. Translated, it gives CASSSGLYNEQFF. The V gene is TRBV6-5, the J gene TRBJ2-1, with D perhaps matching TRBD2 (6 bases). V was clipped by 4 bases and J by 4 bases, with 8 bases between them. From germline, CDR1 is MNHEY and CDR2 SVGAGI. This CDR3 contains 13 residues.

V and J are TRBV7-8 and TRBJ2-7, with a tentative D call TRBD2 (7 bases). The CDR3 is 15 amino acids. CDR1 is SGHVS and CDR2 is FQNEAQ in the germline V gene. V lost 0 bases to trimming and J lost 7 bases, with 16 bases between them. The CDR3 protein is CASSLARFRGGEQYF. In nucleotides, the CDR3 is TGTGCCAGCAGCTTAGCCCGTTTCAGGGGAGGGGAGCAGTACTTC.